The TCR beta chain described here comes from a study of control samples from healthy donors and cancer patients. This table comes from immunoSEQ multiplex PCR, and its TCRdb copy is limited to in-frame clones, with some not included. The table lists about 84,000 clones, approximately 80% of them singletons. The germline gives CDR1 SEHNR, CDR2 FQNEAQ (reference sequence). The junction had 6 bases not matched to a gene; V was cut back by 5 bases and J by 4 bases. This CDR3 is built from 15 residues. Sequencing was performed on PBMCs. This rearrangement joins TRBV7-9 to TRBJ2-2; 8 nucleotides align to TRBD2. The TCR originated in a man in his sixties with head and neck cancer. In DNA form, the CDR3 reads TGTGCCAGCAGCCCCCGTCTAGCGGGCACCGGGGAGCTGTTTTTT. Its translation is CASSPRLAGTGELFF.